The 21 T cell receptor beta chains given below trace back to one sample, sequenced in a study of siplizumab effects on memory and regulatory T cells. Some clones are missing from TCRdb's copy, which holds only in-frame ones; the method was immunoSEQ multiplex PCR. Among about 69,000 clones listed, about 87% were seen once. The sequenced material came from Tregs sorted from blood. Every receptor here comes from a human donor in good health.

This sequence joins TRBV6-5 and TRBJ2-7, with 11 nucleotides matching TRBD2. The CDR3 runs 13 residues. After removal of 6 bases from V and 7 bases from J, the junction contained 5 bases not matched to a gene. The germline V gene has CDR1 MNHEY and CDR2 SVGAGI. Written as DNA, the CDR3 is TGTGCCAGCAGACCAACTAGCGGGGGAGAGCAGTACTTC. Protein product: CASRPTSGGEQYF.

This clone came up once. The rearrangement joins TRBV7-6 to TRBJ1-1, with D possibly matching TRBD1 (6 bases). Trimming took 4 bases from V and 4 from J, leaving 25 bases between them. This CDR3 has 18 residues. The germline V gene has CDR1 SGHVS and CDR2 FNYEAQ. CDR3 bases: TGTGCCAGCAGCTCAGCAGCGGGACATCTACGACGGGGCACTGAAGCTTTCTTT. Translating gives CASSSAAGHLRRGTEAFF.

This chain connects TRBV27 to TRBJ1-5, with TRBD1 identical over 7 bases. V trimming: 5 bases; J trimming: 6 bases; junction bases outside the gene matches: 7. This CDR3 spans 14 amino acids. CDR1 MNHEY and CDR2 SMNVEV come from the germline V gene (reference sequence). CDR3: CASSQTGIAQPQHF. The CDR3 DNA sequence: TGTGCCAGCAGTCAGACAGGGATAGCTCAGCCCCAGCATTTT.

This chain joins TRBV30 and TRBJ1-4; D remains ambiguous. This CDR3 has 11 residues. CDR1 GTSNPN and CDR2 SVGIG come from the germline V gene (reference sequence). This CDR3 is CAGSRPEKLFF. The CDR3 DNA follows: TGTGCGGGCAGCCGACCTGAAAAACTGTTTTTT. Full variable domain (outside the CDR3, taken from reference TRBV30 and TRBJ1-4): SQTIHQWPATLVQPVGSPLSLECTVEGTSNPNLYWYRQAAGRGLQLLFYSVGIGQISSEVPQNLSASRPQDRQFILSSKKLLLSDSGFYLCAGSRPEKLFFGSGTQLSVL.

This chain links TRBV10-2 with TRBJ1-1; TRBD1 is a possible D gene (6 bases). V lost 3 bases and J 9 bases, leaving 11 bases between the germline ends. The CDR3 consists of 12 residues. Germline loops: CDR1 WSHSY, CDR2 SAAADI. CDR3 protein: CASSDMRGQAFF. DNA for the CDR3: TGCGCCAGCAGTGATATGCGGGGGCAAGCTTTCTTT.

About this clone: The same CDR3 can be traced to other DNA sequences in this sample. This chain connects TRBV5-1 to TRBJ2-6; D is unresolved. Germline assignment: CDR1 SGHRS and CDR2 YFSETQ. CDR3 length: 15 residues. With 0 bases removed from V and 1 base from J, the gap between germline ends came to 5 bases. CDR3 residues: CASSLGGSGANVLTF. CDR3 DNA sequence: TGCGCCAGCAGCTTGGGTGGGTCTGGGGCCAACGTCCTGACTTTC.

This chain connects TRBV29-1 to TRBJ1-2; D perhaps matches TRBD1 (6 bases). The CDR3 spans 16 residues. Trimming removed 4 bases from V and 2 bases from J, with 20 bases in between. CDR1 and CDR2 from the germline V gene are SQVTM and ANQGSEA. CDR3 sequence (DNA): TGCAGCGTTGTGGGGGGTAGTGGCAGGGGCAACTATGGCTACACCTTC. Protein sequence: CSVVGGSGRGNYGYTF.

The V call is TRBV15, the J call TRBJ2-7; D gene ambiguous. The CDR3 consists of 15 residues. The germline gives CDR1 LNHNV, CDR2 YYDKDF (reference sequence). The V gene lost 0 bases and the J gene lost 2 bases, with 11 bases spanning the gap. The CDR3 coding sequence is TGTGCCACCAGCAGAGATATGGGATTCGCCTACGAGCAGTACTTC. Amino acid sequence: CATSRDMGFAYEQYF.

The rearrangement links TRBV9 to TRBJ2-7, with 7 bases that match TRBD1. V dropped 3 bases and J dropped 3; count of bases not matched to a gene: 3. Germline loops: CDR1 SGDLS, CDR2 YYNGEE. The CDR3 runs 13 residues. The CDR3 DNA follows: TGTGCCAGCAGCGGGGGACAGCACTACGAGCAGTACTTC. Residues: CASSGGQHYEQYF.

The V call is TRBV28, the J call TRBJ2-7, with D tentatively TRBD2 (6 bases). CDR1 MDHEN and CDR2 SYDVKM come from the germline V gene. The CDR3 is 16 residues long. The ends were cut back, 6 bases at V and 2 bases at J, with 20 bases in the middle. Here the CDR3 reads CASRPKKGGLTYEQYF. CDR3 DNA: TGTGCCAGCAGACCTAAAAAGGGAGGCCTCACCTACGAGCAGTACTTC.

The chain recombines TRBV10-1 with TRBJ2-2; D possibly corresponds to TRBD2 (5 bases). Germline lookup yields CDR1 WNHNN and CDR2 SYGVQD (reference sequence). V lost 0 bases to trimming and J lost 2 bases, with 7 bases between them. The CDR3 length is 15 residues. The CDR3 region is CASSESRGNTGELFF. The CDR3 nucleotides read TGCGCCAGCAGTGAGTCCCGGGGTAACACCGGGGAGCTGTTTTTT.

This chain uses TRBV10-3 with TRBJ2-2; D tentatively reads TRBD1 or TRBD2 (5 bases each). V lost 6 bases, J lost 0 bases, and 14 bases lay in between. This CDR3 contains 16 residues. Looked up from germline, CDR1 is ENHRY and CDR2 is SYGVKD. CDR3 residues: CAIRSGTPTNTGELFF. In nucleotides, the CDR3 is TGTGCCATCAGATCCGGGACGCCAACGAACACCGGGGAGCTGTTTTTT.

This chain connects TRBV6-6 to TRBJ1-5; D is unresolved. The germline V gene has CDR1 MNHNY and CDR2 SVGAGI (reference sequence). The CDR3 length is 14 residues. V was shortened by 8 bases and J by 7 bases, with 18 bases between the two germline ends. The CDR3 DNA reads as TGTGCCAGCGTAAACCCCCCGGGCGTACAGCCCCAGCATTTT. This translates into CASVNPPGVQPQHF.

The V and J genes are TRBV5-6 and TRBJ2-3, with D hard to call. The CDR3 totals 12 residues. Germline lookup yields CDR1 SGHDT and CDR2 YYEEEE. The V and J ends lost 1 base and 7 bases respectively, with 7 bases between them. The CDR3 loop reads CASSLRKHTQYF. CDR3 bases: TGTGCCAGCAGCTTGCGGAAGCATACGCAGTATTTT. Complete variable domain (other parts from reference TRBV5-6 and TRBJ2-3): DAGVTQSPTHLIKTRGQQVTLRCSPKSGHDTVSWYQQALGQGPQFIFQYYEEEERQRGNFPDRFSGHQFPNYSSELNVNALLLGDSALYLCASSLRKHTQYFGPGTRLTVL.

The chain links TRBV29-1 to TRBJ2-1; 9 nucleotides agree with TRBD2. The CDR3 runs 12 residues. V shed 3 bases and J 9 bases; nucleotides not matched to a gene: 3. Germline lookup yields CDR1 SQVTM and CDR2 ANQGSEA. CDR3 in amino acids: CSVEVAGVEQFF. The CDR3 coding sequence is TGCAGCGTTGAGGTAGCGGGAGTTGAGCAGTTCTTC.

The V call is TRBV21-1, the J call TRBJ2-7; the table calls TRBD1, which could not be checked here. TRBV21-1 is labeled a pseudogene. The CDR3 is 14 residues long. Here the CDR3 reads CASSKRDRVLEQYF. DNA for the CDR3: TGTGCCAGCAGCAAACGGGACAGGGTCCTCGAGCAGTACTTC.

The table lists this clone with a few counts. The chain combines TRBV10-3 with TRBJ2-7; 14 bases map to TRBD2. Trimming took 6 bases from V and 7 from J; bases not matched to a gene: 2. CDR1 and CDR2 from the germline V gene are ENHRY and SYGVKD. This CDR3 is built from 13 residues. The DNA of the CDR3 is TGTGCCATCAGGGGACTAGCGGGAGTTGAGCAGTACTTC. This translates into CAIRGLAGVEQYF.

By share, this clone ranks as medium-sized (0.01 to 0.1%). The chain recombines TRBV7-2 with TRBJ1-1; unclear D gene. The V gene lost 5 bases and the J gene lost 5 bases, with 12 bases spanning the gap. CDR1 is SGHTA, CDR2 FQGNSA, per germline. CDR3 size: 13 residues. In DNA, the CDR3 is TGTGCCAGCAGCCGTTTGTGGGATACTGAAGCTTTCTTT. This translates into CASSRLWDTEAFF.

The DNA of the CDR3 is TGTGCCTGGAGTGTCGGACGAGGTGTCTACGAGCAGTACTTC. Protein sequence: CAWSVGRGVYEQYF. The V gene is TRBV30, the J gene TRBJ2-7; D is uncertain. Germline V gene data show CDR1 as GTSNPN and CDR2 as SVGIG (reference sequence). Trimming cost V 0 bases and J 3 bases, with 12 bases left between them. The CDR3 totals 14 residues.

The chain is built from TRBV27 and TRBJ2-1; 14 nucleotides agree with TRBD2. Germline V lookup: CDR1 MNHEY, CDR2 SMNVEV (reference sequence). The ends lost 9 bases at V and 6 bases at J; junction bases unmatched: 1. This CDR3 spans 13 amino acids. CDR3 protein: CASGTSGSNEQFF. The CDR3, as DNA: TGTGCCAGTGGGACTAGCGGGAGCAATGAGCAGTTCTTC.

This chain joins TRBV5-6 and TRBJ2-1, with TRBD2 identical over 13 bases. The CDR3 runs to 18 residues. Unmatched junction bases numbered 5, after V lost 1 base and J lost 1 base. Germline-derived CDR1 and CDR2 are SGHDT and YYEEEE. CDR3 sequence: CASSLRTSGRGSYNEQFF. Written as DNA, the CDR3 is TGTGCCAGCAGCTTGCGTACTAGCGGGAGGGGATCCTACAATGAGCAGTTCTTC.